These 5 T cell receptor beta chains originate from one sample sequenced in a study of beta chain features in type 1 diabetes. Since all of the isolated RNA was reverse transcribed, expressed TCRB transcripts were what got sequenced. Assay used: immunoSEQ multiplex PCR; TCRdb lists only in-frame clones, some missing. The sample shows fewer than 250,000 clones, roughly an eighth of them seen only once. The sample comprised naive CD4+ T cells from blood. The source is a woman aged 40 to 50 in good health.

J is TRBJ2-7 and V is TRBV6-1; TRBD1 is a possible D gene (5 bases). Between the trimmed V and J ends, which lost 5 bases and 3 bases, there was a span of 17 bases. The CDR3 is made up of 15 amino acids. Germline assignment: CDR1 MNHNS and CDR2 SASEGT. The CDR3 loop is CASSPPLGRVYEQYF. The CDR3 DNA reads as TGTGCCAGCAGTCCTCCTCTGGGGCGAGTCTACGAGCAGTACTTC.

V and J are TRBV19 and TRBJ2-3, with 7 bases that match TRBD2. This CDR3 contains 15 residues. The germline V gene has CDR1 LNHDA and CDR2 SQIVND (reference sequence). V lost 3 bases and J lost 3; bases outside the gene matches: 6. CDR3 DNA sequence: TGTGCCAGTAGTATCCCTAGCGGAAGGACAGATACGCAGTATTTT. This sequence encodes CASSIPSGRTDTQYF.

This clone was seen only a few times. The rearrangement joins TRBV13 to TRBJ1-3; 7 bases are shared with TRBD1. V dropped 5 bases and J dropped 0; count of bases not matched to a gene: 4. Germline-derived CDR1 and CDR2 are PRHDT and FYEKMQ (reference sequence). The CDR3 consists of 15 residues. The DNA of the CDR3 is TGTGCCAGCAGCCCGGGGACAGTCTCTGGAAACACCATATATTTT. Residues: CASSPGTVSGNTIYF.

This clone was seen a few times. The chain links TRBV7-2 to TRBJ2-5; 9 bases fit TRBD2. CDR1 and CDR2 (germline): SGHTA, FQGNSA. After removal of 5 bases from V and 1 base from J, the junction contained 2 bases not matched to a gene. This CDR3 spans 14 amino acids. CDR3 protein: CASSLTSGQETQYF. The CDR3 coding sequence is TGTGCCAGCAGCCTGACTAGCGGCCAAGAGACCCAGTACTTC.

This clone showed up just a few times. The chain joins TRBV7-2 to TRBJ2-3; 7 nucleotides agree with TRBD2. Unmatched junction bases numbered 12, after V lost 4 bases and J lost 2 bases. Germline V gene sequence: CDR1 SGHTA, CDR2 FQGNSA. CDR3 length equals 17 residues. The CDR3 DNA reads as TGTGCCAGCAGCTCCCCACTTTGGCGGGAGATCACAGATACGCAGTATTTT. Translating it yields CASSSPLWREITDTQYF.